A single sample gave rise to the 22 T cell receptor beta chains below, sequenced in a study of early T cells in non-severe SARS-CoV-2 infection. TCRdb processed the 5' RACE reads anew with MiXCR; each CDR3 protein has one entry. The data contain about 44,000 distinct CDR3 sequences, about 25% of them singletons. The sample in question was whole blood, obtained at baseline. The source is an adult who was a healthcare worker with PCR-confirmed SARS-CoV-2 infection or an uninfected control (not recorded which).

This clonotype was counted between two and nine times. The chain is built from TRBV20-1 and TRBJ1-5; D might be TRBD1 (6 bases). Germline CDR1 is DFQATT and CDR2 is SNEGSKA (reference sequence). The CDR3 extends over 17 amino acids. V gave up 0 bases and J gave up 4 bases, with 19 bases separating them. The CDR3 bases are TGCAGTGCTAGAGATCCGGCAGGGGACGGTGGGAATCAGCCCCAGCATTTT. It specifies CSARDPAGDGGNQPQHF.

A few counts support this clonotype. This CDR3 reads CASSLAEVLFF. The CDR3 DNA sequence: TGTGCCAGCAGCTTAGCGGAAGTACTGTTTTTT. The V gene is TRBV11-2, the J gene TRBJ1-4; D not certain. CDR3 size: 11 residues. Trimming pared 1 base from V and 13 bases from J, leaving 7 bases between. CDR1 is SGHAT, CDR2 FQNNGV, per germline.

The table lists this clonotype with a few counts. The genes are TRBV13 and TRBJ2-1, with D unresolved. Trimming cost V 1 base and J 9 bases, with 4 bases left between them. The CDR3 sequence is 11 residues long. Per the germline V gene, CDR1 is PRHDT and CDR2 is FYEKMQ (reference sequence). CDR3 region: CASSLDTEQFF. DNA for the CDR3: TGTGCCAGCAGCTTAGATACTGAGCAGTTCTTC.

The J gene is TRBJ2-1, the V gene TRBV2; D gene ambiguous. The germline CDR1 and CDR2 sequences are SNHLY and FYNNEI. The CDR3 runs 13 residues. Between the trimmed V and J ends, which lost 6 bases and 1 base, there was a span of 7 bases. DNA for the CDR3: TGTGCCAGCAGCCCCGATTCCTACAATGAGCAGTTCTTC. This encodes CASSPDSYNEQFF.

This clonotype was counted between two and nine times. The rearrangement links TRBV7-9 to TRBJ2-1, with 7 bases lining up with TRBD1. The CDR3 length is 14 residues. Trimming cost V 1 base and J 6 bases; bases outside gene matches: 3. The germline V gene has CDR1 SEHNR and CDR2 FQNEAQ (reference sequence). CDR3 nucleotide sequence: TGTGCCAGCAGCTTAGGGGGACAGTTCAATGAGCAGTTCTTC. Translating it yields CASSLGGQFNEQFF.

The chain has TRBV7-2 and TRBJ2-3; 10 bases align to TRBD2. The germline V gene encodes CDR1 SGHTA and CDR2 FQGNSA. CDR3 length: 16 residues. V shed 1 base and J 2 bases; nucleotides not matched to a gene: 3. As DNA, the CDR3 is TGTGCCAGCAGCTTAGTAGCGGGGGGAATCACAGATACGCAGTATTTT. Translating gives CASSLVAGGITDTQYF.

This clonotype has more than one count but fewer than ten. The rearrangement uses TRBV20-1 and TRBJ2-7, with D possibly being TRBD1 (6 bases). V was clipped by 5 bases and J by 2 bases, with 16 bases between them. In germline, CDR1 is DFQATT, CDR2 SNEGSKA (reference sequence). CDR3 length: 14 amino acids. The DNA for the CDR3 is TGCAGTGCTCCAGTGCAGGGGCTGACCTACGAGCAGTACTTC. Translated, it gives CSAPVQGLTYEQYF.

Only a few counts were recorded for this clonotype. The rearrangement uses TRBV9 and TRBJ2-7, with D uncertain. This CDR3 has 14 residues. Germline V gene data show CDR1 as SGDLS and CDR2 as YYNGEE. V lost 0 bases and J 2 bases, leaving 9 bases between the germline ends. The CDR3 coding sequence is TGTGCCAGCAGCGTAGGGGGTTGGACCTACGAGCAGTACTTC. This codes for CASSVGGWTYEQYF.

This clonotype was seen more than once but under ten times. Written as DNA, the CDR3 is TGTGCCAGCAGCTTAGCAGGGTACAGCTCCTATAATTCACCCCTCCACTTT. Protein sequence: CASSLAGYSSYNSPLHF. This chain joins TRBV7-2 and TRBJ1-6; no clear D gene. This CDR3 is built from 17 residues. Germline CDR1 reads SGHTA; CDR2 reads FQGNSA. The V and J ends lost 0 bases and 0 bases respectively, with 9 bases between them.

This clonotype was counted only a few times. At one boundary the junction diverges from the germline segment, which might be a read error. J is TRBJ2-1 and V is TRBV7-2, with 11 bases matching TRBD2. The CDR3 has 13 residues. Germline loops: CDR1 SGHTA, CDR2 FQGNSA. The DNA of the CDR3 is TGTGCCAGCAGCTTAGGTAGCGGGGGGGCCTCAGGATTC. It encodes CASSLGSGGASGF.

This clonotype was seen a handful of times. V usage is TRBV11-2 and J usage is TRBJ2-1; D is perhaps TRBD2 (5 bases). Per germline, CDR1 SGHAT and CDR2 FQNNGV. This CDR3 has 14 residues. V lost 6 bases and J 7 bases, leaving 16 bases between the germline ends. CDR3 in amino acids: CASSQLLVANEQFF. The CDR3 DNA reads as TGTGCCAGCAGTCAACTACTAGTTGCGAATGAGCAGTTCTTC.

This chain links TRBV2 with TRBJ2-7, with 9 positions matching TRBD1. The junction had 5 bases not matched to a gene; V was cut back by 5 bases and J by 6 bases. Germline CDR1 SNHLY, CDR2 FYNNEI. The CDR3 length is 13 residues. CDR3 amino acids: CASSQGQGIEQYF. The CDR3 region has the DNA TGTGCCAGCAGTCAAGGACAGGGGATCGAGCAGTACTTC.

This clonotype was recorded a few times. The chain employs TRBV10-3 and TRBJ2-3; D uncertain. Germline values: CDR1 ENHRY, CDR2 SYGVKD. The CDR3 contains 12 residues. The V gene lost 8 bases and the J gene lost 4 bases, with 10 bases spanning the gap. The CDR3 DNA sequence: TGTGCCATCGCACACACCCCAGATACGCAGTATTTT. It yields the protein CAIAHTPDTQYF.

The chain uses TRBV6-2 or TRBV6-3 and TRBJ2-1; TRBD1 matches 8 bases. Trimming cost V 2 bases and J 7 bases; bases outside gene matches: 4. The V gene's germline CDR1 is MNHEY and CDR2 SVGEGT. CDR3 size: 14 residues. The CDR3 sequence is CASSYADRENEQFF. CDR3 DNA: TGTGCCAGCAGTTACGCGGACAGGGAGAATGAGCAGTTCTTC.

CDR3 nucleotides: TGCAGTGCTAGAGTTGCTGGGAGAACCGGGGAGCTGTTTTTT. Its translation is CSARVAGRTGELFF. V is TRBV20-1 and J is TRBJ2-2, with D perhaps matching TRBD2 (5 bases). V lost 1 base and J lost 5, with 11 bases in between. This CDR3 has 14 amino acids. Germline CDR1 reads DFQATT; CDR2 reads SNEGSKA (reference sequence).

This clonotype was found many times. The rearrangement joins TRBV18 to TRBJ1-3; no clear D gene. Germline CDR1 is KGHSH and CDR2 is LQKENI. This CDR3 has 16 residues. The V end was cut by 3 bases, the J end by 0 bases, with 12 bases between. The CDR3 spells CASSPQAGTSGNTIYF. The CDR3, as DNA: TGTGCCAGCTCACCGCAGGCCGGTACCTCTGGAAACACCATATATTTT.

This clonotype was observed a single time. This rearrangement joins TRBV6-5 to TRBJ1-3; D not certain. Germline lookup yields CDR1 MNHEY and CDR2 SVGAGI. The ends were cut back, 0 bases at V and 0 bases at J, with 9 bases in the middle. The CDR3 spans 16 residues. CDR3 sequence reads: CASSYSTDRSGNTIYF. The CDR3 nucleotides are TGTGCCAGCAGTTACTCGACGGACCGCTCTGGAAACACCATATATTTT.

This clonotype has a count of ten or more. The chain recombines TRBV19 with TRBJ1-6; D is ambiguous. Germline CDR1 reads LNHDA; CDR2 reads SQIVND (reference sequence). Trimming took off 3 bases at V and 9 bases at J, with 9 bases between the two ends. The CDR3 is made up of 13 amino acids. The CDR3: CASSMVWVSPLHF. CDR3 DNA: TGTGCCAGTAGTATGGTTTGGGTTTCACCCCTCCACTTT.

This clonotype showed up just a few times. The chain's CDR3 is CASGGISYNEQFF. CDR3 coding DNA: TGTGCCAGCGGGGGAATCTCCTACAATGAGCAGTTCTTC. This chain uses TRBV12-3 or TRBV12-4 with TRBJ2-1; the D call may be TRBD1 or TRBD2 (5 bases each). The CDR3 totals 13 residues. V lost 8 bases to trimming and J lost 0 bases, with 8 bases between them.

The J gene is TRBJ1-1, the V gene TRBV30, with D perhaps TRBD1 (6 bases). CDR3 size: 11 residues. The V gene lost 6 bases and the J gene lost 3 bases, with 8 bases spanning the gap. The germline gives CDR1 GTSNPN, CDR2 SVGIG (reference sequence). The CDR3 is CACNRDTEAFF. CDR3 nucleotides: TGTGCCTGCAACAGGGACACTGAAGCTTTCTTT.

The CDR3 is CATLPPGQGNEKLFF. DNA of the CDR3: TGTGCCACCCTCCCTCCGGGACAGGGCAATGAAAAACTGTTTTTT. The chain employs TRBV6-5 and TRBJ1-4; 9 bases are shared with TRBD1. Germline V CDR1 and CDR2: MNHEY, SVGAGI. Trimming at V came to 10 bases and at J to 5 bases, leaving 11 bases not matched to a gene. The CDR3 is made up of 15 amino acids.

The chain combines TRBV7-2 with TRBJ2-3; TRBD2 matches 11 bases. The CDR3 is 15 residues long. The germline V gene encodes CDR1 SGHTA and CDR2 FQGNSA. The J segment lost 6 bases and the V segment lost 6 bases, leaving 8 bases of the junction unmatched. The CDR3 loop is CASRPTSGVSDTQYF. CDR3 nucleotide sequence: TGTGCCAGCAGGCCGACTAGCGGGGTATCGGATACGCAGTATTTT. Together with reference TRBV7-2 and TRBJ2-3, the CDR3 gives the full variable domain: GAGVSQSPSNKVTEKGKDVELRCDPISGHTALYWYRQSLGQGLEFLIYFQGNSAPDKSGLPSDRFSAERTGGSVSTLTIQRTQQEDSAVYLCASRPTSGVSDTQYFGPGTRLTVL.